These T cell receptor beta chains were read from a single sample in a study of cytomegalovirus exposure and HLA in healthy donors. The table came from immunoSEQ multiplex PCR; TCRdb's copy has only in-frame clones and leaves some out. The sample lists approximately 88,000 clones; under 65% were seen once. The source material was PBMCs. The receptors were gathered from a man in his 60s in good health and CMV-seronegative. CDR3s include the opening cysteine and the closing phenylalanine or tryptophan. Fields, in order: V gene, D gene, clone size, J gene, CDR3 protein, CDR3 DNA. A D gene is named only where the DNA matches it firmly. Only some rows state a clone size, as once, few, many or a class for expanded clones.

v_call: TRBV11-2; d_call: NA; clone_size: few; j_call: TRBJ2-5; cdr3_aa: CASSLDYRGTQYF; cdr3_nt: TGTGCCAGCAGCTTAGATTACCGAGGGACCCAGTACTTC
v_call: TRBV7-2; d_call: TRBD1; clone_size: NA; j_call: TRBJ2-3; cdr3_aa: CASRVTGAQTDTQYF; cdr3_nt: TGTGCCAGCAGGGTCACAGGGGCCCAGACAGATACGCAGTATTTT
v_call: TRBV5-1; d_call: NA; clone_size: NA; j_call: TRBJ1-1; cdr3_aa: CASRSQGNTEAFF; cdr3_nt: TGCGCCAGCAGATCGCAGGGGAACACTGAAGCTTTCTTT
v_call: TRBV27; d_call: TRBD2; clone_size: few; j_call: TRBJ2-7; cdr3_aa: CASSPGTSGTYEQYF; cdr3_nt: TGTGCCAGCAGTCCCGGGACTAGCGGGACCTACGAGCAGTACTTC
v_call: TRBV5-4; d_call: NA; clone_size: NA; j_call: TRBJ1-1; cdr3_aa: CASHMTGVNTEAFF; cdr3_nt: TGTGCCAGCCATATGACGGGGGTTAACACTGAAGCTTTCTTT
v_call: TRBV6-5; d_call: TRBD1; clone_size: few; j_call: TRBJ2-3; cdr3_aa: CASKLTGGYTDTQYF; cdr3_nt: TGTGCCAGCAAGCTGACAGGGGGTTACACAGATACGCAGTATTTT
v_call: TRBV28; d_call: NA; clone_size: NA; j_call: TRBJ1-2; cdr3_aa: CASSSGVGYTF; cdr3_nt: TGTGCCAGCAGTTCAGGGGTGGGCTACACCTTC
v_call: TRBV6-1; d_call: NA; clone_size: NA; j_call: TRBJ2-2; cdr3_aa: CASSDWRQTGELFF; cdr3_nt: TGTGCCAGCAGTGATTGGAGGCAAACCGGGGAGCTGTTTTTT
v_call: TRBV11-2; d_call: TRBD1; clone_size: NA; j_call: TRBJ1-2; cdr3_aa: CASSGPGTGHGYTF; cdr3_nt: TGTGCCAGCAGCGGACCCGGGACAGGGCATGGCTACACCTTC
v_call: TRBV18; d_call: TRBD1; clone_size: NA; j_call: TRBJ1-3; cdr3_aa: CASSPGQASSGNTIYF; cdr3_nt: TGTGCCAGCTCACCGGGACAGGCCAGCTCTGGAAACACCATATATTTT
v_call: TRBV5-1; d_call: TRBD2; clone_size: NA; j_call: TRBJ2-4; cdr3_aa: CASSLPGAGEKNIQYF; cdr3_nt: TGCGCCAGCAGCTTGCCCGGAGCGGGGGAGAAAAACATTCAGTACTTC
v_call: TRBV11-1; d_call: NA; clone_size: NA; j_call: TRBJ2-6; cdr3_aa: CASSLTGSGANVLTF; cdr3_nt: TGTGCCAGCAGCTTAACGGGGTCTGGGGCCAACGTCCTGACTTTC
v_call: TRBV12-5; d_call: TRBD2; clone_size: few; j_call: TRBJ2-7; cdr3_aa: CASGWPGLAREQYF; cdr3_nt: TGTGCTAGTGGTTGGCCGGGACTAGCAAGGGAGCAGTACTTC
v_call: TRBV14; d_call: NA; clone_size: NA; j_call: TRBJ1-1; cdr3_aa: CASSSFGERNTEAFF; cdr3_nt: TGTGCCAGCAGCTCATTCGGGGAGAGGAACACTGAAGCTTTCTTT
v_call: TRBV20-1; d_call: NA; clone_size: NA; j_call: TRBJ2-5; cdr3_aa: CSALEETQYF; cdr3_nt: TGCAGTGCTCTCGAAGAGACCCAGTACTTC
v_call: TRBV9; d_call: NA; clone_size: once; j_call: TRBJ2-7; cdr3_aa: CASSVGGDSYEQYF; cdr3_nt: TGTGCCAGCAGCGTAGGTGGAGACTCCTACGAGCAGTACTTC
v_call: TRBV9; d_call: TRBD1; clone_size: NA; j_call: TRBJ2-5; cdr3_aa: CASSQGTAYQETQYF; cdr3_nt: TGTGCCAGCAGCCAAGGGACAGCTTACCAAGAGACCCAGTACTTC
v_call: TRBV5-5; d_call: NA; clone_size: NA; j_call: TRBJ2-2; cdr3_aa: CASSSGENFIGELFF; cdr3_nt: TGTGCCAGCAGTTCGGGGGAGAACTTTATTGGGGAGCTGTTTTTT
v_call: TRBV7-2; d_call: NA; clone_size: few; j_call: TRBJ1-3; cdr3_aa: CASSLAGGNSGNTIYF; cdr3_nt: TGTGCCAGCAGCTTAGCAGGCGGCAACTCTGGAAACACCATATATTTT
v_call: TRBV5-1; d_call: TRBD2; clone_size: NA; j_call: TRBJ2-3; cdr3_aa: CASRKPGLAGDGGDMQYF; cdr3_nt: TGCGCCAGCAGGAAACCGGGACTAGCGGGAGACGGAGGAGATATGCAGTATTTT
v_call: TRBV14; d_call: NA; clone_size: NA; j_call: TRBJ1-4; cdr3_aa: CASSRATFNEKLFF; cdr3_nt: TGTGCCAGCAGCCGGGCCACCTTCAATGAAAAACTGTTTTTT
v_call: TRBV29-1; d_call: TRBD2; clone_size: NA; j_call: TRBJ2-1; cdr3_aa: CSVGSAGGGGQFF; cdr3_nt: TGCAGCGTTGGGTCCGCGGGAGGGGGGGGGCAGTTCTTC
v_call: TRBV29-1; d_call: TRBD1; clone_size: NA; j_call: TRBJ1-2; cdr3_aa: CSVVDRVYGYTF; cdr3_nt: TGCAGCGTTGTCGACAGGGTTTATGGCTACACCTTC
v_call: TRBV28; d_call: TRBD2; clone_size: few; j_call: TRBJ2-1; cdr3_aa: CASRGLAGVNEQFF; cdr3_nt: TGTGCCAGCAGAGGGCTAGCGGGAGTCAATGAGCAGTTCTTC
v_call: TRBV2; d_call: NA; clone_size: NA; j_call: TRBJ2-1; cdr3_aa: CASSERGGLWSYNEQFF; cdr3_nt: TGTGCCAGCAGTGAAAGGGGAGGTCTTTGGTCCTACAATGAGCAGTTCTTC
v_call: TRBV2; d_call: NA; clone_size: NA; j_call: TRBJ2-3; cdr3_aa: CASVGHSFSTDTQYF; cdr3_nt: TGTGCCAGCGTCGGACACTCCTTTAGCACAGATACGCAGTATTTT
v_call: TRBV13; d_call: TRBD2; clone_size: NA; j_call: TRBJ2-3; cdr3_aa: CASSPGLAYTDTQYF; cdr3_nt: TGTGCCAGCAGCCCGGGACTAGCCTACACAGATACGCAGTATTTT
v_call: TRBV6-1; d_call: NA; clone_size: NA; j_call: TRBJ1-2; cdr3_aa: CASSAGGYGYTF; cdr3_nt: TGTGCCAGCAGTGCGGGGGGTTATGGCTACACCTTC
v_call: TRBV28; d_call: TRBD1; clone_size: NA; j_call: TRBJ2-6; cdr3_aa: CASRTGAAGANVLTF; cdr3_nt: TGTGCCAGCAGGACAGGGGCGGCTGGGGCCAACGTCCTGACTTTC
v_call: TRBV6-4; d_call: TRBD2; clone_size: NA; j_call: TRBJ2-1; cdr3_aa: CASSEQALSTSGALVYEQFF; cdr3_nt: TGTGCCAGCAGTGAACAAGCCCTTTCAACTAGCGGGGCCCTAGTGTATGAGCAGTTCTTC
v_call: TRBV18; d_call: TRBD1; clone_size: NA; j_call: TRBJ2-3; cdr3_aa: CASSQEDRADTQYF; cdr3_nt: TGTGCCAGCTCACAGGAGGACAGGGCAGATACGCAGTATTTT
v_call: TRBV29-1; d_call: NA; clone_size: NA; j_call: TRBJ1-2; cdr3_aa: CSAAPRIDFNYGYTF; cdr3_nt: TGCAGCGCGGCCCCGAGGATAGACTTTAACTATGGCTACACCTTC
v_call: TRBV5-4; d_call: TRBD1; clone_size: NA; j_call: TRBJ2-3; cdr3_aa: CASSLEVNRGPTDTQYF; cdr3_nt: TGTGCCAGCAGCTTGGAGGTCAACAGGGGGCCGACAGATACGCAGTATTTT